This T cell receptor (beta chain) stems from a study of cytomegalovirus exposure and HLA in healthy donors. Study observations and caveats: Researchers catalogued approximately 170 TCR beta chains as cytomegalovirus-associated.

Primers: 60 Vbeta forward and 13 Jbeta reverse. Libraries were prepared by immunoSEQ multiplex PCR; TCRdb keeps only in-frame clonotypes and omits some of them. Of roughly 200,000 clones listed, over 65% are singletons. Comments on this clone: What it recognizes is unknown.

This CDR3 has 13 amino acids. The V end lost 2 bases, the J end lost 4 bases, and 6 bases lay between the germline ends. Germline CDR1 and CDR2: SNHLY and FYNNEI. Material: PBMCs. The clonotype originates from a man in his fifties or sixties in good health and CMV-seronegative. The chain links TRBV2 to TRBJ2-1, with a tentative D call TRBD2 (5 bases). Here the CDR3 reads CASSERLYNEQFF. The CDR3 coding sequence is TGTGCCAGCAGTGAACGACTATACAATGAGCAGTTCTTC.